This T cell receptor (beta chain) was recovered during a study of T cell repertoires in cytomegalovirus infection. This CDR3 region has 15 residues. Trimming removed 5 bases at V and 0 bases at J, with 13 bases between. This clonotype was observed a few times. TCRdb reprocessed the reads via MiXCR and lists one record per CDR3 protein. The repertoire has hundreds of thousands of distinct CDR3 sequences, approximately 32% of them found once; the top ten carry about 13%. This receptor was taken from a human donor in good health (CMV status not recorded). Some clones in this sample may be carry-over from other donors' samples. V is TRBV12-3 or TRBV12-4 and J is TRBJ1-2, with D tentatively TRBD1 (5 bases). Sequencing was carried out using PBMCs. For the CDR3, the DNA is TGTGCCAGCAGTCCCAAGGGGATAGCTAACTATGGCTACACCTTC. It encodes CASSPKGIANYGYTF.